Listed here are 12 T cell receptor beta chains from one sample, sequenced in a study of a mutant IDH1 vaccine in newly diagnosed glioma. The assay was immunoSEQ multiplex PCR, and TCRdb's table has in-frame clones only and misses some. The table lists 30,000 or so clones, approximately 86% of them singletons. Time point described: baseline, week 1 (first vaccination visit). Indicated treatment: pre-vaccination baseline after standard-of-care therapy. The specimen comprised PBMCs, sampled from a glioma patient treated with radiotherapy, temozolomide or both. These receptors came from a woman aged 40 to 49 with glioma.

The chain has TRBV6-6 and TRBJ1-4, with D maybe TRBD1 (5 bases). Trimming left V 5 bases short and J 7 bases short, with 17 bases between. Germline V gives CDR1 MNHNY, CDR2 SVGAGI (reference sequence). The CDR3 spans 15 residues. Written as DNA, the CDR3 is TGTGCCAGCAGTCCCAGTGGGGGAGCGAGTGAAAAACTGTTTTTT. Protein: CASSPSGGASEKLFF.

Written as DNA, the CDR3 is TGCGCCAGCAGCGCGGACTCCCCCACAGATACGCAGTATTTT. Its translation is CASSADSPTDTQYF. The chain employs TRBV5-1 and TRBJ2-3; weak D call: TRBD2 (5 bases). This CDR3 contains 14 residues. The germline V gene encodes CDR1 SGHRS and CDR2 YFSETQ. V lost 4 bases to trimming and J lost 2 bases, with 11 bases between them.

The chain carries TRBV10-1 and TRBJ2-5; possibly TRBD2 for D (6 bases). V lost 3 bases and J lost 3, with 11 bases in between. CDR3 length: 14 residues. Germline lookup yields CDR1 WNHNN and CDR2 SYGVQD (reference sequence). CDR3 residues: CASSELGGEETQYF. CDR3 in DNA: TGCGCCAGCAGTGAACTGGGGGGTGAAGAGACCCAGTACTTC.

The chain joins TRBV2 to TRBJ2-7; D is unclear. CDR3 length equals 14 residues. Germline assignment: CDR1 SNHLY and CDR2 FYNNEI. V lost 8 bases, J lost 2 bases, and 16 bases lay in between. The CDR3: CASGRKVQTYEQYF. CDR3 nucleotides: TGTGCCAGCGGCAGAAAGGTACAGACCTACGAGCAGTACTTC.

V usage is TRBV18 and J usage is TRBJ2-3; possibly TRBD2 for D (6 bases). Germline lookup yields CDR1 KGHSH and CDR2 LQKENI. There are 13 residues in the CDR3. Trimming took off 6 bases at V and 6 bases at J, with 13 bases between the two ends. For the CDR3, the DNA is TGTGCCAGCTCGCCAGCGGGTAGGGATACGCAGTATTTT. Its protein product is CASSPAGRDTQYF.

The chain links TRBV4-1 to TRBJ1-2; TRBD1 agrees at 8 bases. CDR3 length: 15 amino acids. J was trimmed by 6 bases and V by 0 bases; bases with no gene match: 6. Germline lookup yields CDR1 MGHRA and CDR2 YSYEKL. CDR3 sequence: CASSQDPVTGDGYTF. CDR3 sequence (DNA): TGCGCCAGCAGCCAAGATCCGGTGACAGGGGATGGCTACACCTTC.

This chain joins TRBV27 and TRBJ2-7; possible D gene TRBD1, 5 bases. The V gene lost 8 bases and the J gene lost 3 bases, with 8 bases spanning the gap. Germline CDR1 is MNHEY and CDR2 is SMNVEV (reference sequence). This CDR3 contains 11 residues. The CDR3 nucleotides read TGTGCCAGCGGGGCCGGCTACGAGCAGTACTTC. Its protein is CASGAGYEQYF.

The chain joins TRBV7-2 to TRBJ2-5; no definite D call. Trimming stripped 1 base from V and 5 bases from J, with 17 bases between. CDR1 SGHTA and CDR2 FQGNSA come from the germline V gene. This CDR3 comprises 16 residues. The CDR3 nucleotides read TGTGCCAGCAGCTTAGTGGGTAGCCCCCCGGGTGAGACCCAGTACTTC. Its protein is CASSLVGSPPGETQYF.

The rearrangement links TRBV7-9 to TRBJ1-4; the D is unclear. Trimming shortened V by 5 bases and J by 3 bases, and 7 bases separated the two germline ends. The CDR3 sequence is 13 residues long. Germline V CDR1 and CDR2: SEHNR, FQNEAQ (reference sequence). CDR3 DNA sequence: TGTGCCAGCAGCCGGTCGCCTAATGAAAAACTGTTTTTT. It specifies CASSRSPNEKLFF.

The CDR3 sequence is CASSLSYEQYF. The CDR3 DNA reads TGTGCCAGCAGCCTCTCCTACGAGCAGTACTTC. V is TRBV7-9 and J is TRBJ2-7; the D is unclear. This CDR3 is 11 amino acids long. V lost 5 bases, J lost 0 bases, and 2 bases lay in between. Germline V CDR1 and CDR2: SEHNR, FQNEAQ (reference sequence).

For this clone: A read error may produce the germline difference seen at one junction end. The chain employs TRBV15 and TRBJ2-4, with D perhaps given as TRBD1 or TRBD2 (5 bases each). This CDR3 is built from 18 residues. In germline, CDR1 is LNHNV, CDR2 YYDKDF (reference sequence). For the CDR3, the DNA is TGTGCCACGAGCATCCGGGACGCCAGTTCCCAATCGAGGAACATTCAGTACTTC. Translated: CATSIRDASSQSRNIQYF.

This sequence joins TRBV15 and TRBJ2-3; D is unclear. V was pared by 4 bases and J by 0 bases, with 11 bases between. Germline values: CDR1 LNHNV, CDR2 YYDKDF (reference sequence). The CDR3 totals 15 residues. The CDR3 loop is CATSNPAASTDTQYF. The CDR3 region has the DNA TGTGCCACCAGCAACCCAGCAGCTAGCACAGATACGCAGTATTTT.